This entry features one T cell receptor beta chain sequence. When the RNA was reverse transcribed, random hexamers were used with an input of about 0.5 to 1 ug. TCRdb re-called the immunoSEQ multiplex PCR reads with MiXCR, one entry per CDR3 protein. This sample has about 140,000 distinct CDR3 sequences, with approximately 93% found just once. The sample is drawn from a study of CD8 T cells in Susac syndrome. This CDR3 has 13 residues. From germline, CDR1 is LGHNA and CDR2 YNFKEQ. V was trimmed by 3 bases and J by 3 bases, leaving 8 bases between them. This rearrangement joins TRBV4-2 to TRBJ1-2; D gene unclear. The receptor was derived from a human donor in good health. What was sequenced was CD8+ T cells from PBMCs. The CDR3 DNA is TGTGCCAGCAGCCAGTCTAGGGACTATGGCTACACCTTC. Amino acids: CASSQSRDYGYTF.